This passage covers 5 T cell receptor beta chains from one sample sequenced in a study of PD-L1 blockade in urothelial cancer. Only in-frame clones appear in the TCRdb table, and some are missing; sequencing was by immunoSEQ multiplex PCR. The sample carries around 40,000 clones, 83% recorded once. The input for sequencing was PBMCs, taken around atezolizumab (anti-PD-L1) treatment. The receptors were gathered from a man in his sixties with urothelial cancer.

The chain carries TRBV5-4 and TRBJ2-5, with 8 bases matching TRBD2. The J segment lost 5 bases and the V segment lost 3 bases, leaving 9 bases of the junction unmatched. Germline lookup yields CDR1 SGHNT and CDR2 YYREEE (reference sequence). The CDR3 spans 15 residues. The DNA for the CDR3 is TGTGCCAGCAGCTCCGGGACTAGTCCTAGGGAGACCCAGTACTTC. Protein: CASSSGTSPRETQYF.

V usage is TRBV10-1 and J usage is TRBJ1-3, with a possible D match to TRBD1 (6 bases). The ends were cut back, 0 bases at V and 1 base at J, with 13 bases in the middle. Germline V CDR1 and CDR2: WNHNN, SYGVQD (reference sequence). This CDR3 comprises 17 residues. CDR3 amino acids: CASSESDPGASGNTIYF. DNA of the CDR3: TGCGCCAGCAGTGAGTCTGACCCAGGGGCGTCTGGAAACACCATATATTTT.

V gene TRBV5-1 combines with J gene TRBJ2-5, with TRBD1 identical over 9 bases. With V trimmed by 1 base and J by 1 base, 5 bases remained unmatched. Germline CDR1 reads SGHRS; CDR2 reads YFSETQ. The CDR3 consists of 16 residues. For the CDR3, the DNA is TGCGCCAGCAGCTTGACAGGGGGCTCCGTCCAAGAGACCCAGTACTTC. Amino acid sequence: CASSLTGGSVQETQYF. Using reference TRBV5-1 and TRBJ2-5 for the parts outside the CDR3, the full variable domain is KAGVTQTPRYLIKTRGQQVTLSCSPISGHRSVSWYQQTPGQGLQFLFEYFSETQRNKGNFPGRFSGRQFSNSRSEMNVSTLELGDSALYLCASSLTGGSVQETQYFGPGTRLLVL.

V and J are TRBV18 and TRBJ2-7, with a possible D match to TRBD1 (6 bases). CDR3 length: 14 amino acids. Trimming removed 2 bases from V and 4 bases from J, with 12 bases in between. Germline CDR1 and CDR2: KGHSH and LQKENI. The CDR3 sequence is CASSPGGPPYEQYF. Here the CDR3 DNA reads TGTGCCAGCTCACCAGGGGGCCCGCCGTACGAGCAGTACTTC.

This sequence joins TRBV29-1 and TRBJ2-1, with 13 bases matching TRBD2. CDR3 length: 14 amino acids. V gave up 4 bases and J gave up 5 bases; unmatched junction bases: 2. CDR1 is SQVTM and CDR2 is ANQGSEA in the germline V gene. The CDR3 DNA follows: TGCAGCGTTGGACTAGCGGGAGGTAACAATGAGCAGTTCTTC. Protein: CSVGLAGGNNEQFF.